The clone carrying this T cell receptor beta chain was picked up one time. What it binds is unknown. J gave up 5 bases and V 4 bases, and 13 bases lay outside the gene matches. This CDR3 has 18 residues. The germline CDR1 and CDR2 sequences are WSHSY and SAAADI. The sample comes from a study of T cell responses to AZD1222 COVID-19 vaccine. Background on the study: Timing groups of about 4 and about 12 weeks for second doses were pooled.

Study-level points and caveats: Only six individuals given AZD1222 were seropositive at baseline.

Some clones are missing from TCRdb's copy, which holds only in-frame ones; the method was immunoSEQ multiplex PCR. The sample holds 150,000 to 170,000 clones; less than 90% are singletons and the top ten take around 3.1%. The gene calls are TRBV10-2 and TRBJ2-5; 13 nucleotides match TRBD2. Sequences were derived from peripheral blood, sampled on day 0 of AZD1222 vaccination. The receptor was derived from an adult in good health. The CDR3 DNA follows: TGCGCCAGCAGTGCGACTAGCGGGGGGCCGCGAGAAAGGGAGACCCAGTACTTC. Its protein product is CASSATSGGPRERETQYF.